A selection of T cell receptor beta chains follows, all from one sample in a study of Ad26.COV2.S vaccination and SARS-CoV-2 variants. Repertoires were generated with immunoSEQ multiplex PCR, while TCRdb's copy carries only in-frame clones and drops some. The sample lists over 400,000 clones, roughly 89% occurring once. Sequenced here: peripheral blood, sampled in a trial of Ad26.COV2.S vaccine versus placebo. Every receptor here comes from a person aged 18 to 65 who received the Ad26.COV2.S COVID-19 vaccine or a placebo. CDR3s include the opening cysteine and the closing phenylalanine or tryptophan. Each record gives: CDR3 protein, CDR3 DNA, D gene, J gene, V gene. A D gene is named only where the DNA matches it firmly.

cdr3_aa: CASRWTGSDEQYF
cdr3_nt: TGCGCCAGCAGATGGACAGGCAGCGACGAGCAGTACTTC
d_call: TRBD1
j_call: TRBJ2-7
v_call: TRBV5-1

cdr3_aa: CASGRVWPQHF
cdr3_nt: TGTGCCAGCGGCAGGGTTTGGCCCCAGCATTTT
d_call: -
j_call: TRBJ1-5
v_call: TRBV3-1/TRBV3-2

cdr3_aa: CASSLGFGSRGDTQYF
cdr3_nt: TGTGCCAGCAGCTTAGGTTTTGGTAGTAGGGGAGATACGCAGTATTTT
d_call: -
j_call: TRBJ2-3
v_call: TRBV11-2

cdr3_aa: CASSVPLGTQYF
cdr3_nt: TGTGCCAGCAGTGTCCCGCTCGGGACGCAGTATTTT
d_call: -
j_call: TRBJ2-3
v_call: TRBV25-1

cdr3_aa: CASSGTPDGANYGYTF
cdr3_nt: TGTGCCAGCAGTGGTACTCCGGATGGGGCTAACTATGGCTACACCTTC
d_call: -
j_call: TRBJ1-2
v_call: TRBV2

cdr3_aa: CASSLAGFGYTF
cdr3_nt: TGTGCCAGCAGCTTAGCGGGTTTTGGCTACACCTTC
d_call: -
j_call: TRBJ1-2
v_call: TRBV7-2

cdr3_aa: CASTTLGVLNTEAFF
cdr3_nt: TGTGCCAGCACCACACTAGGGGTTTTGAACACTGAAGCTTTCTTT
d_call: -
j_call: TRBJ1-1
v_call: TRBV28

cdr3_aa: CARSTGRMGGNEKLFF
cdr3_nt: TGTGCCAGGAGCACAGGGAGGATGGGGGGAAATGAAAAACTGTTTTTT
d_call: -
j_call: TRBJ1-4
v_call: TRBV6-4

cdr3_aa: CASSLRLVTPQGGTQYF
cdr3_nt: TGTGCCAGCAGCCTTCGTCTAGTTACCCCCCAGGGTGGTACGCAGTATTTT
d_call: -
j_call: TRBJ2-3
v_call: TRBV5-6

cdr3_aa: CASSLIYNEQFF
cdr3_nt: TGTGCCAGCAGTTTAATCTACAATGAGCAGTTCTTC
d_call: -
j_call: TRBJ2-1
v_call: TRBV12-3/TRBV12-4

cdr3_aa: CASSYTRGAEYEQYF
cdr3_nt: TGTGCCAGCAGTTACACCAGGGGCGCGGAGTACGAGCAGTACTTC
d_call: -
j_call: TRBJ2-7
v_call: TRBV6-2/TRBV6-3

cdr3_aa: CASSLDGQGNGNTIYF
cdr3_nt: TGTGCCAGCAGCTTAGACGGCCAGGGGAACGGAAACACCATATATTTT
d_call: -
j_call: TRBJ1-3
v_call: TRBV11-3

cdr3_aa: CASSYGLAFQETQYF
cdr3_nt: TGCGCCAGCAGCTACGGACTAGCCTTTCAAGAGACCCAGTACTTC
d_call: TRBD2
j_call: TRBJ2-5
v_call: TRBV5-1